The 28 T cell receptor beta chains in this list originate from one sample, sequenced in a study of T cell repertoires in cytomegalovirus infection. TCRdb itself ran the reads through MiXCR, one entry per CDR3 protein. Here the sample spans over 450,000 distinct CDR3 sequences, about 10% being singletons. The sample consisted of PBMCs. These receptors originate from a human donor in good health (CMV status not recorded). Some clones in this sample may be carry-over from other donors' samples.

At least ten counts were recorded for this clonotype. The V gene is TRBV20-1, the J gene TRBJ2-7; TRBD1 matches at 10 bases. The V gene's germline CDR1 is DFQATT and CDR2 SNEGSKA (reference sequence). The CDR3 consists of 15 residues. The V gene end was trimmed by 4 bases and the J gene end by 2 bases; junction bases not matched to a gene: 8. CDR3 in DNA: TGCAGTGCTAAAGACCGGGACAGGGGAACCTACGAGCAGTACTTC. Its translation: CSAKDRDRGTYEQYF.

This CDR3 reads CASTLGYSNQPQHF. The DNA for the CDR3 is TGTGCCAGCACCCTAGGGTATTCCAATCAGCCCCAGCATTTT. This rearrangement joins TRBV28 to TRBJ1-5; D unresolved. The CDR3 consists of 14 residues. Trimming stripped 7 bases from V and 3 bases from J, with 13 bases between. CDR1 and CDR2 from the germline V gene are MDHEN and SYDVKM.

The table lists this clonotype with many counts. DNA of the CDR3: TGTGCCAGCAGTTTACGCGAGGGCCCGAGCTCTGAAGCTTTCTTT. Protein sequence: CASSLREGPSSEAFF. V gene TRBV12-3 or TRBV12-4 combines with J gene TRBJ1-1; D gene unclear. Trimming shortened V by 2 bases and J by 6 bases, and 16 bases separated the two germline ends. The CDR3 is made up of 15 amino acids.

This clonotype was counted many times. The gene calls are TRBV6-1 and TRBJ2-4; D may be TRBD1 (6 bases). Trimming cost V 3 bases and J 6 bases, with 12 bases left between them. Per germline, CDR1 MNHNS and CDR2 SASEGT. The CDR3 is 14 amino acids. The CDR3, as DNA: TGTGCCAGCAGTGACGACAGGTCGGTAAACATTCAGTACTTC. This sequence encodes CASSDDRSVNIQYF.

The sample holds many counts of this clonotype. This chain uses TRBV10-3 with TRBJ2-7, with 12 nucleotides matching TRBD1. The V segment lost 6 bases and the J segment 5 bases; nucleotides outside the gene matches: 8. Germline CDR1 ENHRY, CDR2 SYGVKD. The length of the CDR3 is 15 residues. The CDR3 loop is CAISGDRGPGNEQYF. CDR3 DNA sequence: TGTGCCATCAGCGGGGACAGGGGGCCGGGAAACGAGCAGTACTTC.

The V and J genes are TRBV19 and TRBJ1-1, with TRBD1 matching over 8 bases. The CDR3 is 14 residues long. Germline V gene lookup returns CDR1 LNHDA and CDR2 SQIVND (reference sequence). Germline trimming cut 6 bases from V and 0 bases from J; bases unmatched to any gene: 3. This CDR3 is CASRQTGVNTEAFF. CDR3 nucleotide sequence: TGTGCCAGTAGACAGACAGGGGTGAACACTGAAGCTTTCTTT.

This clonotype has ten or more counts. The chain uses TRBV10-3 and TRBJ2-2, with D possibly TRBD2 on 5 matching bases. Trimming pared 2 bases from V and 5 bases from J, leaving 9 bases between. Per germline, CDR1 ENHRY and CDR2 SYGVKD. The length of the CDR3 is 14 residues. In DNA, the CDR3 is TGTGCCATCAGTGAGACAGCGGAGACCGGGGAGCTGTTTTTT. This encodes CAISETAETGELFF.

The CDR3 region has the DNA TGTGCCACCCGCGGAGATTCCTACAATGAGCAGTTCTTC. Protein sequence: CATRGDSYNEQFF. This chain connects TRBV6-5 to TRBJ2-1, with unresolved D. V lost 10 bases and J lost 1, with 11 bases in between. The V gene's germline CDR1 is MNHEY and CDR2 SVGAGI. The CDR3 consists of 13 residues.

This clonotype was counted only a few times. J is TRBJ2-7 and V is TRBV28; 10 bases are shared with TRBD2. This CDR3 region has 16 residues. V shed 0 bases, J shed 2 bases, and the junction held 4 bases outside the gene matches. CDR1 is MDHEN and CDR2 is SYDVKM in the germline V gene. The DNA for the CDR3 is TGTGCCAGCAGTTTATGGGGGACTAGCGCAGCCTACGAGCAGTACTTC. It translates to CASSLWGTSAAYEQYF.

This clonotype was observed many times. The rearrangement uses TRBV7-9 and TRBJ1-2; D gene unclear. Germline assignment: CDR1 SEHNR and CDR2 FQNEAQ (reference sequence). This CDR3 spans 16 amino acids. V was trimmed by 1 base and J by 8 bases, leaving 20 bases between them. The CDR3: CASSLGGREAFGGYTF. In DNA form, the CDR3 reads TGTGCCAGCAGCTTAGGCGGGCGAGAGGCTTTCGGGGGCTACACCTTC.

CDR3 protein: CASSLEARGRNIQYF. In DNA, the CDR3 is TGTGCCAGCAGCTTAGAGGCCAGGGGGCGGAACATTCAGTACTTC. The chain is built from TRBV13 and TRBJ2-4, with TRBD1 matching 8 bases. With V trimmed by 1 base and J by 7 bases, 6 bases remained unmatched. CDR1 is PRHDT and CDR2 is FYEKMQ in the germline V gene (reference sequence). The CDR3 runs to 15 residues.

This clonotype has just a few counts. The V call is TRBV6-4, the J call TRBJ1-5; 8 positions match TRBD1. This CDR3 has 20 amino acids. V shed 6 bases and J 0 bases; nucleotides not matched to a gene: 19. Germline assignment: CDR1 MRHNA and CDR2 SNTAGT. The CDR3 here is CASRDRVCWSPTTSNQPQHF. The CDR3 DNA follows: TGTGCCAGCAGGGACAGGGTCTGTTGGTCACCCACTACTAGCAATCAGCCCCAGCATTTT.

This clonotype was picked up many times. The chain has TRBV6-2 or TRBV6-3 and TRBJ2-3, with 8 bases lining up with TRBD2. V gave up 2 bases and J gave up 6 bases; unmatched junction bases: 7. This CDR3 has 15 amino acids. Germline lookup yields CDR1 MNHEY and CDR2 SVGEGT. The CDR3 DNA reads TGTGCCAGCAGTTACGCAGCGGGAGTGACTGATACGCAGTATTTT. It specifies CASSYAAGVTDTQYF.

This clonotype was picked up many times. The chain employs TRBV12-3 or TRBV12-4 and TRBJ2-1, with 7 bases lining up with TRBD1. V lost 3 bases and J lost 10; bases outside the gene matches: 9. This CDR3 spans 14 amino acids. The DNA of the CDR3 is TGTGCCAGCAGTTTCCCGACAGGGCGGCTAGAGCAGTTCTTC. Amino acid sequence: CASSFPTGRLEQFF.

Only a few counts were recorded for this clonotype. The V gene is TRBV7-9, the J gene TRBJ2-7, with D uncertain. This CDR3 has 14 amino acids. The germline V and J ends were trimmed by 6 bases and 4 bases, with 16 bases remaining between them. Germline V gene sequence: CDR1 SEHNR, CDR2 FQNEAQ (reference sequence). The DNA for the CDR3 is TGTGCCAGCAGGTCCGGCGGCTTGGGATACGAGCAGTACTTC. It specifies CASRSGGLGYEQYF. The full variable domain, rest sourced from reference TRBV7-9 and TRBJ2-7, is DTGVSQNPRHKITKRGQNVTFRCDPISEHNRLYWYRQTLGQGPEFLTYFQNEAQLEKSRLLSDRFSAERPKGSFSTLEIQRTEQGDSAMYLCASRSGGLGYEQYFGPGTRLTVT.

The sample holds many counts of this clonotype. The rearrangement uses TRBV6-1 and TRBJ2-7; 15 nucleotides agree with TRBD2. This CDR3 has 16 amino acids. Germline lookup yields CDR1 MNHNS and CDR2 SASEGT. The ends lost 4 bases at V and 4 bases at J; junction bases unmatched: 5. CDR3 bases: TGTGCCAGCAGTGGTGCCGGGACTAGCGGGAGGTACGAGCAGTACTTC. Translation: CASSGAGTSGRYEQYF.

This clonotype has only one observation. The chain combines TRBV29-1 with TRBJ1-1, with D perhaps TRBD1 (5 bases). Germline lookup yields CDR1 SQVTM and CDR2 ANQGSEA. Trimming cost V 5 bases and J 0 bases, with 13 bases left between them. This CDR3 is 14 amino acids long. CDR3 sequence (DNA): TGCAGCGTTCATGGGACGGGCATGAACACTGAAGCTTTCTTT. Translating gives CSVHGTGMNTEAFF.

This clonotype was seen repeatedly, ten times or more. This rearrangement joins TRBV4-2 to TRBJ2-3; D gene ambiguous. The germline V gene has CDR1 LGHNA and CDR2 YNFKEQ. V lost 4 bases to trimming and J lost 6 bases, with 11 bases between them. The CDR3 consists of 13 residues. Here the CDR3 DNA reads TGTGCCAGCAGCCCCCGGTCTGAGGATACGCAGTATTTT. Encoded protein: CASSPRSEDTQYF.

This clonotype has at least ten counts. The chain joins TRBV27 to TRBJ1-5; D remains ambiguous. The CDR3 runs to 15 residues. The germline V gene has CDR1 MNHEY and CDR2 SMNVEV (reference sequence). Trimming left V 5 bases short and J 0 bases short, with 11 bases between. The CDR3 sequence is CASSQDGYSNQPQHF. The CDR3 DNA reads TGTGCCAGCAGTCAGGACGGTTATAGCAATCAGCCCCAGCATTTT.

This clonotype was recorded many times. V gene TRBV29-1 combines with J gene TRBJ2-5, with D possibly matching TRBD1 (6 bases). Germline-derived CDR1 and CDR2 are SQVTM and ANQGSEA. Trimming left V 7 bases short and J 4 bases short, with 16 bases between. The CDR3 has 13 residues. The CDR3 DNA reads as TGCAGCGGGCGAAGGGGGAATGGAGAGACCCAGTACTTC. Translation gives CSGRRGNGETQYF.

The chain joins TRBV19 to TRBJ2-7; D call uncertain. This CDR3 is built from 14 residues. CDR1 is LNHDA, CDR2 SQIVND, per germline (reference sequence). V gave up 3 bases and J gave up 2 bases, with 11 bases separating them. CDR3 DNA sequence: TGTGCCAGTAGTATTGCCGATAGGGCCTACGAGCAGTACTTC. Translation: CASSIADRAYEQYF.

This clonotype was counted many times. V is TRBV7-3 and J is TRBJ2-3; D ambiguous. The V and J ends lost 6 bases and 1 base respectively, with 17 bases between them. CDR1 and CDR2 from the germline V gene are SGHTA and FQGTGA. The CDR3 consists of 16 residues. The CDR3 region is CASSPRGTSRTDTQYF. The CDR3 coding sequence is TGTGCCAGCAGTCCTCGAGGAACCAGTCGCACAGATACGCAGTATTTT.

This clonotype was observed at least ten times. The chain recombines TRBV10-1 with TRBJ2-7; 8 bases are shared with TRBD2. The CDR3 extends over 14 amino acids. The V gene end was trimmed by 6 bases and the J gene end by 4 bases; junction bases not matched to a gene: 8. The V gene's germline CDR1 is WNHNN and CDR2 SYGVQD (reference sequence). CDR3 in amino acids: CASSPASGSYEQYF. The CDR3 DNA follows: TGCGCCAGCAGCCCGGCTAGCGGGTCTTACGAGCAGTACTTC.

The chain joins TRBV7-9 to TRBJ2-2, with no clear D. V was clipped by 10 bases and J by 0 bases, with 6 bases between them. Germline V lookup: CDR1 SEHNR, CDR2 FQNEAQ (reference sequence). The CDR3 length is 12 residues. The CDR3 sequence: CATYANTGELFF. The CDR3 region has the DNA TGTGCCACCTACGCGAACACCGGGGAGCTGTTTTTT.

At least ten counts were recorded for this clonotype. DNA of the CDR3: TGTGCCAGCCTGCCGTACCTACCTGAAGCTTTCTTT. The encoded protein is CASLPYLPEAFF. The chain employs TRBV6-7 and TRBJ1-1; D is unresolved. TRBV6-7 is assigned to the ORF class and has an uncertain function. Trimming shortened V by 8 bases and J by 6 bases, and 13 bases separated the two germline ends. The CDR3 extends over 12 amino acids.

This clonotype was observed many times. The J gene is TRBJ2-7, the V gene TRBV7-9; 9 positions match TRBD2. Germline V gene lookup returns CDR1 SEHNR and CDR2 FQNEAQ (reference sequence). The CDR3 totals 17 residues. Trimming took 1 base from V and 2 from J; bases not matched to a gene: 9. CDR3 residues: CASSLGGGGRATYEQYF. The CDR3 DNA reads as TGTGCCAGCAGCTTAGGCGGGGGGGGCAGGGCTACCTACGAGCAGTACTTC. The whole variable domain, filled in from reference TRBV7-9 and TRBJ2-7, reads DTGVSQNPRHKITKRGQNVTFRCDPISEHNRLYWYRQTLGQGPEFLTYFQNEAQLEKSRLLSDRFSAERPKGSFSTLEIQRTEQGDSAMYLCASSLGGGGRATYEQYFGPGTRLTVT.

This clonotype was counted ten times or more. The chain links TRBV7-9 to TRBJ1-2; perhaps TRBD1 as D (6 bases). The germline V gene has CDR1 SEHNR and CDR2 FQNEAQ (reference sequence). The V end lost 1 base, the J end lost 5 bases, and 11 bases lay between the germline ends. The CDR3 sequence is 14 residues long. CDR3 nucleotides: TGTGCCAGCAGCTTAGACGGGGGCAGTTATGGCTACACCTTC. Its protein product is CASSLDGGSYGYTF.

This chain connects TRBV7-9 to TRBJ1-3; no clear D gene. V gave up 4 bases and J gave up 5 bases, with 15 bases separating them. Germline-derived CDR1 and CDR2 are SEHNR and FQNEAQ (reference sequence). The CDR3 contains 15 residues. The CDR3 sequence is CASSYIQAYRNTIYF. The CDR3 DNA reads TGTGCCAGCAGCTATATTCAGGCGTATAGAAACACCATATATTTT.